This section outlines one T cell receptor (beta chain) sequence together with its context. Antigen: not known. This specimen belongs to a study of CD8+ T cells in alopecia areata. Reverse transcription of extracted RNA yielded cDNA, which provided the sequencing template. Some clones are missing from TCRdb's copy, which holds only in-frame ones; the method was immunoSEQ multiplex PCR. The repertoire consists of 100,000 to 120,000 clones, with approximately 59% occurring once and the leading ten covering around a fifth. Findings and caveats of the study: Across lesional scalp, and particularly alopecia totalis/universalis, clonality surpassed that of normal scalp. Mice gave a clearer picture of TCR sharing than patients did, possibly for HLA-related reasons.

After removal of 3 bases from V and 7 bases from J, the junction contained 5 bases not matched to a gene. The germline CDR1 and CDR2 sequences are SGHRS and YFSETQ. The CDR3 spans 13 residues. This sequence originates from a human donor in good health. The rearrangement links TRBV5-1 to TRBJ2-7; 9 bases line up with TRBD1. Sequenced: CD8+ T cells sorted from blood. The CDR3 is CASSWDRVGEQYF. The CDR3 DNA sequence: TGCGCCAGCAGCTGGGACAGGGTCGGGGAGCAGTACTTC.